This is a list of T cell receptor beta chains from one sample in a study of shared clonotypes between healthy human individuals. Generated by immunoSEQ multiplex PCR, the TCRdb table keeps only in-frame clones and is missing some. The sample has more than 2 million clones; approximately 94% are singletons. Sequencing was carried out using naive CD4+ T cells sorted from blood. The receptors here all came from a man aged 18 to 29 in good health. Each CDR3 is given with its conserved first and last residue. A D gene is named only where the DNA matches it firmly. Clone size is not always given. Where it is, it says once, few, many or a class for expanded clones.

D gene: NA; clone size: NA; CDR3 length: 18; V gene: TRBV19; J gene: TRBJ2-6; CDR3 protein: CASSIRGQVGSGANVLTF; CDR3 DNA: TGTGCCAGTAGTATACGGGGACAAGTAGGCTCTGGGGCCAACGTCCTGACTTTC
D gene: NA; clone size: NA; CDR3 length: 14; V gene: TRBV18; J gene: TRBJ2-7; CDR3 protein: CASSAGTGSYEQYF; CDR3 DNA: TGTGCCAGCTCAGCCGGGACTGGCTCCTACGAGCAGTACTTC
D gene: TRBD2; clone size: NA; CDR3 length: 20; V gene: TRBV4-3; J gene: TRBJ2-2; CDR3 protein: CASSQEGSLLWRERIGELFF; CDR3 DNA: TGCGCCAGCAGCCAAGAGGGCTCTCTTTTGTGGCGGGAGAGGATCGGGGAGCTGTTTTTT
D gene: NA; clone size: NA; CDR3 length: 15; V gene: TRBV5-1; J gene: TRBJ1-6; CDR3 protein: CASSLRTEANSPLHF; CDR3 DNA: TGCGCCAGCAGCCTTAGGACCGAGGCCAATTCACCCCTCCACTTT
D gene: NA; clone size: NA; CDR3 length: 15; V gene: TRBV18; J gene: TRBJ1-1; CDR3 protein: CASSPAGAQNTEAFF; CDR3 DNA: TGTGCCAGCTCACCCGCGGGGGCGCAGAACACTGAAGCTTTCTTT
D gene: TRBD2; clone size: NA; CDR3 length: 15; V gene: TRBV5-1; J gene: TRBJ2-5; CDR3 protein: CASGTSGRTQETQYF; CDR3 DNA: TGCGCCAGCGGGACTAGCGGGAGGACGCAAGAGACCCAGTACTTC
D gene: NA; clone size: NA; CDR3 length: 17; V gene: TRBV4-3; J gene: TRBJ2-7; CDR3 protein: CASSQDYGGEGSYEQYF; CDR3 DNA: TGCGCCAGCAGCCAAGATTACGGAGGAGAGGGATCCTACGAGCAGTACTTC
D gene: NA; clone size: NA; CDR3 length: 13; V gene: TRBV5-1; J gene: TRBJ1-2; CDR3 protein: CASSLEQSYGYTF; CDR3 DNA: TGCGCCAGCAGCTTGGAACAGAGCTATGGCTACACCTTC
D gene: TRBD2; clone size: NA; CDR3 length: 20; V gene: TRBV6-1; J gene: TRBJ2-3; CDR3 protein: CASSGPPGLAGGTSTDTQYF; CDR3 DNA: TGTGCCAGCAGTGGGCCACCGGGACTAGCGGGGGGTACTAGCACAGATACGCAGTATTTT
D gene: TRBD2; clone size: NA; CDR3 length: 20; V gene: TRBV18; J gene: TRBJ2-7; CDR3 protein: CASSEQALGLAGGSSYEQYF; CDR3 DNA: TGTGCCAGCTCCGAACAGGCACTGGGACTAGCGGGAGGGAGCTCCTACGAGCAGTACTTC
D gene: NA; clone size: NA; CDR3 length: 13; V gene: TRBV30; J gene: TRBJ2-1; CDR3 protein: CAWGTGRYNEQFF; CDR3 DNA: TGTGCCTGGGGGACGGGGAGATACAATGAGCAGTTCTTC
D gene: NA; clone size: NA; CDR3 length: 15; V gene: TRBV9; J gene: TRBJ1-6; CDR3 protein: CASSVGSFQGSPLHF; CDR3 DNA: TGTGCCAGCAGCGTAGGTTCATTTCAGGGTTCACCCCTCCACTTT
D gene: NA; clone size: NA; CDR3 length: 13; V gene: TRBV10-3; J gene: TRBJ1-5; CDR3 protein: CAISEGRHQPQHF; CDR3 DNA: TGTGCCATCAGTGAAGGTCGCCATCAGCCCCAGCATTTT
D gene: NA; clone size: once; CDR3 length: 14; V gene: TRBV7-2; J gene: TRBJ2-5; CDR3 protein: CASSSTGFLETQYF; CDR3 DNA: TGTGCCAGCAGCTCTACAGGGTTTTTAGAGACCCAGTACTTC
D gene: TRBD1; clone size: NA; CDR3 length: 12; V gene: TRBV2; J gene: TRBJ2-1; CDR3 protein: CASRGDSNEQFF; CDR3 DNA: TGTGCCAGCAGGGGGGACAGCAATGAGCAGTTCTTC
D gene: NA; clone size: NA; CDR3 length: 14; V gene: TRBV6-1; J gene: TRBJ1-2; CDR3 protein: CASSLLQGNYGYTF; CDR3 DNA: TGTGCCAGCAGCCTATTGCAGGGGAACTATGGCTACACCTTC
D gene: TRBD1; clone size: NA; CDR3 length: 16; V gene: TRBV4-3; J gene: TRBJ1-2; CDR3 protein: CASSQGQGEGNYGYTF; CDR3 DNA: TGCGCCAGCAGCCAAGGCCAGGGGGAGGGTAACTATGGCTACACCTTC
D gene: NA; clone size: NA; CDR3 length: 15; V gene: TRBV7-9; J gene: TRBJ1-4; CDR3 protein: CASSLRTALNEKLFF; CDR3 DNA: TGTGCCAGCAGCCTTCGGACAGCCCTTAATGAAAAACTGTTTTTT
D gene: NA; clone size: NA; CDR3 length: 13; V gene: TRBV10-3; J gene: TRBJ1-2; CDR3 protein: CAIFGGPAGGYTF; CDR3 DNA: TGTGCCATCTTTGGGGGCCCGGCGGGGGGCTACACCTTC
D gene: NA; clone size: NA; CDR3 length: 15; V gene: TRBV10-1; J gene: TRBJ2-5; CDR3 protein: CASSESRGGQETQYF; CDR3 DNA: TGCGCCAGCAGTGAGTCTAGGGGTGGGCAAGAGACCCAGTACTTC
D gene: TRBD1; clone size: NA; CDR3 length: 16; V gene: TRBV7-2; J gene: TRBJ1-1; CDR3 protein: CASSLRTGLMNTEAFF; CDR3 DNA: TGTGCCAGCAGCTTACGGACAGGTCTCATGAACACTGAAGCTTTCTTT
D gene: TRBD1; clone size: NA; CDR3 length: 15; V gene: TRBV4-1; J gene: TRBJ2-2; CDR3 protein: CASSHPGQGAGELFF; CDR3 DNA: TGCGCCAGCAGCCACCCGGGACAGGGGGCCGGGGAGCTGTTTTTT
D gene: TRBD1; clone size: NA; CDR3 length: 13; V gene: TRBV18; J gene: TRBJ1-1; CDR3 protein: CASSQNRGPEAFF; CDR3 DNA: TGTGCCAGCTCTCAAAACAGGGGACCTGAAGCTTTCTTT
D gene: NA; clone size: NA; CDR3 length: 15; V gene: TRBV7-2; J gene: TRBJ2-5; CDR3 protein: CASSLEGLRRETQYF; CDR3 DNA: TGTGCCAGCAGCTTAGAAGGACTCCGTAGGGAGACCCAGTACTTC
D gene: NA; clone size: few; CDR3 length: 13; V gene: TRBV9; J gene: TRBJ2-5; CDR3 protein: CASSVSGLAIQYF; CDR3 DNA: TGTGCCAGCAGCGTATCGGGGCTAGCAATCCAGTACTTC
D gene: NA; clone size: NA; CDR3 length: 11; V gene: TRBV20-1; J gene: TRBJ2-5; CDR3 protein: CSAREGRGQYF; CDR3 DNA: TGCAGTGCTAGAGAAGGTCGGGGCCAGTACTTC
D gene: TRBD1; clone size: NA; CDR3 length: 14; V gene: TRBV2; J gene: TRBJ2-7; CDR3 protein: CATTDRTGFYEQYF; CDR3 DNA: TGTGCCACAACGGATCGGACAGGGTTCTACGAGCAGTACTTC
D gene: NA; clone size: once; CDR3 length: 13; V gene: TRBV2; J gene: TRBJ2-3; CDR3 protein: CASRRTDTDTQYF; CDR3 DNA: TGTGCCAGCAGGAGGACAGACACAGATACGCAGTATTTT